The sequence of this T cell receptor beta chain was determined in a study of T cell repertoires in cytomegalovirus infection. Study-level background: Well-studied HLA-B-restricted epitopes and recently identified HLA-C-restricted epitopes of CMV were both used in the study. Matching HLA type and CMV infection were both indicated by public TCR beta signatures.

TCRdb fed the reads into MiXCR, producing one record per CDR3 protein. Of about 920,000 distinct CDR3 sequences detected, 30% to 40% appear once; the ten largest clones hold roughly 13%. A note on this clonotype: Its cognate antigen is unknown.

With 1 base clipped from V and 2 bases from J, the junction kept 9 bases outside the gene matches. This CDR3 spans 16 amino acids. Germline V gene lookup returns CDR1 SGHDT and CDR2 YYEEEE. Study-level points and caveats: Summed frequency of public TCR beta families distinguished CMV carriers with the relevant HLA.

Sequenced material: cultured CD8+ T cells from PBMCs, taken from culture after CMV antigen stimulation. The chain combines TRBV5-6 with TRBJ2-7; 7 bases are shared with TRBD2. This clonotype originated in a human donor in good health (CMV status not recorded). Some clones in this sample may be carry-over from other donors' samples. CDR3 DNA: TGTGCCAGCAGCTTGAGGCGGGAGCTCCCCGCCTACGAGCAGTACGTC. Translating it yields CASSLRRELPAYEQYV.